The rows below give T cell receptor beta chains drawn from one sample of a study of Ad26.COV2.S vaccination and SARS-CoV-2 variants. Sequencing used immunoSEQ multiplex PCR; TCRdb keeps in-frame clones, though not all of them. The sample gives around 350,000 clones, 70% to 90% of which show up once; about 3.5% is in the top ten. The sequenced sample was peripheral blood, obtained in a trial of Ad26.COV2.S vaccine versus placebo. These TCRs come from a person between 18 and 60 years old who received the Ad26.COV2.S COVID-19 vaccine or a placebo. CDR3s include the opening cysteine and the closing phenylalanine or tryptophan. A D gene is named only where the DNA matches it firmly. Clone size appears in some rows only: once, few, many, or a class for an expanded clone.

J gene	V gene	clone size	D gene	CDR3 DNA	CDR3 protein
TRBJ2-3	TRBV7-2	NA	TRBD2	TGTGCCAGTCGGACTAGCGGGGGGCTGTCTAGCACAGATACGCAGTATTTT	CASRTSGGLSSTDTQYF
TRBJ2-5	TRBV15	once	TRBD2	TGTGCCACCAGCTTCTCAAGCGGGGGCCACCAAGAGACCCAGTACTTC	CATSFSSGGHQETQYF
TRBJ2-1	TRBV5-1	NA	NA	TGCGCCAGCACCTTGTTACAGTCTACCAATGAGCAGTTCTTC	CASTLLQSTNEQFF
TRBJ2-4	TRBV19	NA	NA	TGTGCCAGTAGTATAGGGGGACGGACAAACATTCAGTACTTC	CASSIGGRTNIQYF
TRBJ1-4	TRBV18	few	NA	TGTGCCAGCTCAACTGGGGGTAATGAAAAACTGTTTTTT	CASSTGGNEKLFF
TRBJ2-5	TRBV7-2	NA	NA	TGTGCCAGCAGCTCGGGACAGCCGGGGGAAGAGACCCAGTACTTC	CASSSGQPGEETQYF
TRBJ2-1	TRBV3-1/TRBV3-2	NA	TRBD2	TGTGCCAGCAGCCAAAAAGCGGGGGGGCTCAGGGAGCAGTTCTTC	CASSQKAGGLREQFF
TRBJ2-5	TRBV5-1	NA	TRBD2	TGCGCCAGCAGCCCTACGGGACTAGCGATTGAGACCCAGTACTTC	CASSPTGLAIETQYF
TRBJ2-1	TRBV5-8	NA	TRBD1	TGTGCCAGCAGCCGGACCGGGCCACAGGGGGCGAATGAGCAGTTCTTC	CASSRTGPQGANEQFF
TRBJ2-1	TRBV24-1	NA	TRBD1	TGTGCCACCAGTGATTCCGGACAGGGTCCCAGGGAGCAGTTCTTC	CATSDSGQGPREQFF
TRBJ2-7	TRBV3-1/TRBV3-2	NA	TRBD2	TGTGCCAGCAGCCAAGGAATAGCGGGGCCCTACGAGCAGTACTTC	CASSQGIAGPYEQYF
TRBJ1-2	TRBV29-1	NA	TRBD1	TGCAGCCTTGGGACAGACTATGGCTACACCTTC	CSLGTDYGYTF
TRBJ2-3	TRBV2	NA	NA	TGTGCCAGCAGATACCTGACAGCCACAGATACGCAGTATTTT	CASRYLTATDTQYF
TRBJ2-3	TRBV7-2	NA	NA	TGTGCCAGCAGCTTAAATTCAGTTGACACAGATACGCAGTATTTT	CASSLNSVDTDTQYF
TRBJ2-2	TRBV9	NA	TRBD2	TGTGCCAGCAGCGAATTCCCGGGACTAGCGGCGAACACCGGGGAGCTGTTTTTT	CASSEFPGLAANTGELFF
TRBJ1-2	TRBV7-9	few	NA	TGTGCCAGCAGCTCCCGCCTGGACAAAGCTGGCTACACCTTC	CASSSRLDKAGYTF
TRBJ2-7	TRBV5-1	NA	TRBD1	TGCGCCAGCAGCCAGACGGGACAGGACTTCTACGAGCAGTACTTC	CASSQTGQDFYEQYF
TRBJ2-1	TRBV2	NA	TRBD1	TGTGCCGAGGGACAGGGGTTGAATGAGCAGTTCTTC	CAEGQGLNEQFF
TRBJ1-4	TRBV19	NA	NA	TGTGCCAGTAGTATAGGGTTATCAACTAATGAAAAACTGTTTTTT	CASSIGLSTNEKLFF
TRBJ2-7	TRBV27	NA	TRBD2	TGTGCCAGCAGTGGGACTAGCGGGCCTAGACGCTACGAGCAGTACTTC	CASSGTSGPRRYEQYF
TRBJ1-5	TRBV24-1	NA	NA	TGTGCCACCAGTGACAAGAGGGGATCACAGGCCCCAAATCAGCCCCAGCATTTT	CATSDKRGSQAPNQPQHF
TRBJ1-2	TRBV5-4	NA	TRBD1	TGTGCCAGCAGCTTCGACAGGGGGGATGGCTACACCTTC	CASSFDRGDGYTF
TRBJ1-1	TRBV4-3	NA	NA	TGCGCCAGCAGCCAAGATAACAGAGAGAACACTGAAGCTTTCTTT	CASSQDNRENTEAFF
TRBJ2-2	TRBV7-9	NA	NA	TGTGCCAGCAGTCCAATCCTGGCCCCTGAAGGACTCACCGGGGAGCTGTTTTTT	CASSPILAPEGLTGELFF
TRBJ1-2	TRBV10-2	once	NA	TGCGCCAGCAGTGATCAGATATTCTCTGGCTACACCTTC	CASSDQIFSGYTF
TRBJ1-3	TRBV6-5	NA	NA	TGTGCCAGCAGTTACTCGGAGGGGTTCCCAGCAAACACCATATATTTT	CASSYSEGFPANTIYF
TRBJ2-2	TRBV12-3/TRBV12-4	once	NA	TGCGGGGCTAGCGACGTCGCCGGGGAGCTGTTTTTT	CGASDVAGELFF
TRBJ2-7	TRBV15	NA	NA	TGTGCCACCAGCAGAGAGGGGTCGTGGTCCTACGAGCAGTACTTC	CATSREGSWSYEQYF
TRBJ2-1	TRBV10-3	once	TRBD1	TGTGCCACTCACGGGACAGACAATGAGCAGTTCTTC	CATHGTDNEQFF
TRBJ1-4	TRBV7-8	NA	NA	TGTGCCAGCAGCAAACAGGGAAATGAAAAACTGTTTTTT	CASSKQGNEKLFF
TRBJ1-4	TRBV19	NA	TRBD1	TGTGCCAGTACCGAAACCGACAGGGGGTATGCAAAACTGTTTTTT	CASTETDRGYAKLFF
TRBJ2-3	TRBV30	NA	TRBD2	TGTGCCTGGAGTACACTAGCGGGAGGTAAAAGCACAGATACGCAGTATTTT	CAWSTLAGGKSTDTQYF
TRBJ2-7	TRBV9	NA	NA	TGTGCCAGCAGCGTTAATGAGCGCGAGCAGTACTTC	CASSVNEREQYF
TRBJ1-1	TRBV10-2	NA	NA	TGCGCCAGCAGTTCGAACAGGGTCCCTGAAGCTTTCTTT	CASSSNRVPEAFF
TRBJ2-7	TRBV7-2	NA	TRBD1	TGTGCCAGCAGCTCCTTAGCGGGACAGGGGGTGGAGCAGTACTTC	CASSSLAGQGVEQYF
TRBJ2-3	TRBV30	NA	NA	TGTGCCTACGTCGGGTCCGAGGATACGCAGTATTTT	CAYVGSEDTQYF
TRBJ2-4	TRBV5-6	NA	NA	TGTGCCAGCAGCTCCTGGACTGTACTAGCCAAAAACATTCAGTACTTC	CASSSWTVLAKNIQYF
TRBJ1-2	TRBV5-8	once	NA	TGTGCCAGCAGCCTTGGGGTCCGCTATGGCTACACCTTC	CASSLGVRYGYTF
TRBJ2-2	TRBV12-3/TRBV12-4	NA	NA	TGTGCCAGCAGTCTCGTGTCTCCCGGGGAGCTGTTTTTT	CASSLVSPGELFF
TRBJ2-7	TRBV30	NA	TRBD1	TGTGCCTGGAGTCCGGGACAGGGGTACGAGCAGTACTTC	CAWSPGQGYEQYF
TRBJ1-6	TRBV7-2	NA	NA	TGTGCCAGCAGCGCCCAATTTAATTCACCCCTCCACTTT	CASSAQFNSPLHF
TRBJ2-7	TRBV28	NA	TRBD1	TGTGCCAGCAGTTTGGTGACAGGGGGCGGCTTATACGAGCAGTACTTC	CASSLVTGGGLYEQYF
TRBJ2-3	TRBV7-2	NA	TRBD2	TGTGCCAGCAGCTTACCAGCGGGGGTAACATCTACGCAGTATTTT	CASSLPAGVTSTQYF
TRBJ1-2	TRBV24-1	NA	TRBD1	TGTGCCACCAGTGAATATAACCGGGACAGGGGGCCCCTTAGTCCTTATGGCTACACCTTC	CATSEYNRDRGPLSPYGYTF
TRBJ2-1	TRBV5-1	NA	TRBD2	TGCGCCAGCAGCTTGTCCGCGGGGGGCCACAATGAGCAGTTCTTC	CASSLSAGGHNEQFF
TRBJ2-7	TRBV6-2/TRBV6-3	once	NA	TGTGCCAGCAGCTTCAGCTACGAGCAGTACTTC	CASSFSYEQYF
TRBJ2-7	TRBV6-5	NA	TRBD1	TGTGCCAGCAGTTCGACCGGGACAGTCTCCTACGAGCAGTACTTC	CASSSTGTVSYEQYF
TRBJ1-6	TRBV7-2	NA	NA	TGTGCCAGCAGCTTAGGCACGGGTTCACCCCTCCACTTT	CASSLGTGSPLHF
TRBJ2-1	TRBV5-4	NA	TRBD2	TGTGCCAGCAGCCCCCCGGGACTAGGGGTCAATGAGCAGTTCTTC	CASSPPGLGVNEQFF
TRBJ1-1	TRBV6-5	NA	TRBD1	TGTGCCAGCAGTAAGGGACGACAGGGGGCCTCTGAAGCTTTCTTT	CASSKGRQGASEAFF
TRBJ2-7	TRBV28	NA	NA	TGTGCCAGTAACCGGGCGCCGGGCGAGCAGTACTTC	CASNRAPGEQYF
TRBJ1-3	TRBV7-2	NA	NA	TGTGCCAGCAGCTTATCTTCTGGAAACACCATATATTTT	CASSLSSGNTIYF
TRBJ1-4	TRBV2	NA	NA	TGTGCCAGCTCCTACCTCTTAGGGGGGGCAACTAATGAAAAACTGTTTTTT	CASSYLLGGATNEKLFF
TRBJ2-3	TRBV7-2	NA	TRBD2	TGTGCCAGCAGCTCTAAACTAGCGGGCACAGATACGCAGTATTTT	CASSSKLAGTDTQYF
TRBJ2-7	TRBV11-2	NA	TRBD2	TGTGCCAGCAGCTTAGATCCGAGACTAGCGGCCTACGAGCAGTACTTC	CASSLDPRLAAYEQYF
TRBJ2-7	TRBV6-6	NA	NA	TGTGCCAGCAGTTACGCCAGGGGCAACGAGCAGTACTTC	CASSYARGNEQYF
TRBJ1-2	TRBV11-2	many	TRBD1	TGTGCCAGCAGCGTCCGACAGGGTGGCTACACCTTC	CASSVRQGGYTF